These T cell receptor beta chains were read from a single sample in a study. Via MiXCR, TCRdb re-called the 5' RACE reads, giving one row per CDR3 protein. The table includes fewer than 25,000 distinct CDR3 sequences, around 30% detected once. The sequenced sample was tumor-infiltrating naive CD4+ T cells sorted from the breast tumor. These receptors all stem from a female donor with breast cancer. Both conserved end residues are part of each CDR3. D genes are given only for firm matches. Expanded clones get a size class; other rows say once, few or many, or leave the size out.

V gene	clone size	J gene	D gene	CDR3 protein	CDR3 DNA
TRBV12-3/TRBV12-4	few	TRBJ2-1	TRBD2	CASSLARLAGVHGDEQFF	TGTGCCAGCAGTTTAGCGAGACTAGCGGGAGTGCATGGGGATGAGCAGTTCTTC
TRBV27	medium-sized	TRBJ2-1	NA	CASSLFAGAPTYNEQFF	TGTGCCAGCAGTTTATTCGCGGGTGCCCCAACCTACAATGAGCAGTTCTTC
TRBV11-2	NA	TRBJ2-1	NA	CASSSTYPSYNEQFF	TGTGCCAGCAGCTCGACTTATCCCTCCTACAATGAGCAGTTCTTC
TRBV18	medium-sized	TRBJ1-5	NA	CASSPTGNNQPQHF	TGTGCCAGCTCACCAACAGGCAACAATCAGCCCCAGCATTTT
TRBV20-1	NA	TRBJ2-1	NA	CSARASGQGGSYNEQFF	TGCAGTGCTAGAGCCTCAGGACAGGGAGGGTCCTACAATGAGCAGTTCTTC
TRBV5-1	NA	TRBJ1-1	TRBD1	CASSRQGGDTEAFF	TGCGCCAGTAGCAGACAGGGGGGGGACACTGAAGCTTTCTTT
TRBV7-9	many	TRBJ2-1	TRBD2	CASSRPGLAYNEQFF	TGTGCCAGCAGCCGACCGGGACTAGCGTATAATGAGCAGTTCTTC
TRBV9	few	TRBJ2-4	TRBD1	CASSSGQGRVQNIQYF	TGTGCCAGCAGCTCCGGACAGGGGAGGGTCCAAAACATTCAGTACTTC
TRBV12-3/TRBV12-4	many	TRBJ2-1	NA	CASRPGTSPYNEQFF	TGTGCCAGCAGACCCGGGACCTCTCCCTACAATGAGCAGTTCTTC
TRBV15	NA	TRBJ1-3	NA	CATSRARGIPSENTIYF	TGTGCCACCAGCAGAGCCCGGGGGATACCCTCTGAAAACACCATATATTTT
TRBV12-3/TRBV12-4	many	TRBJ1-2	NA	CASTSGGNGYTF	TGTGCCAGCACCTCTGGAGGGAATGGCTACACCTTC
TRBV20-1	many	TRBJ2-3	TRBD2	CSASPFTSGRTDTQYF	TGCAGTGCTAGCCCGTTTACTAGCGGGAGAACAGATACGCAGTATTTT
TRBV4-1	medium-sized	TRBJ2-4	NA	CASSPRDRLKLAKNIQYF	TGCGCCAGCAGCCCGCGGGACCGTTTAAAATTAGCCAAAAACATTCAGTACTTC
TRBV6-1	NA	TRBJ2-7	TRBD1	CASTRTGDEQYF	TGTGCCAGCACCAGGACAGGGGACGAGCAGTACTTC
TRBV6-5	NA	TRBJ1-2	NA	CASKAPWGYTF	TGTGCAAGCAAGGCCCCTTGGGGCTACACCTTC
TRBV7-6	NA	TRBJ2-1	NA	CASSQRGGTYNEQFF	TGTGCCAGCAGCCAACGAGGGGGGACCTACAATGAGCAGTTCTTC
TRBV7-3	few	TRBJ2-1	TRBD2	CASSPGGLAGAYEQFF	TGTGCCAGCAGCCCCGGGGGACTAGCGGGAGCCTATGAGCAGTTCTTC
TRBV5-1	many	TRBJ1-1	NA	CASSRGSGQMNTEAFF	TGCGCCAGCAGCAGGGGAAGTGGACAGATGAACACTGAAGCTTTCTTT
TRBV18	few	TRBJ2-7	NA	CASSPPSGTVYEQYF	TGTGCCAGCTCACCACCAAGCGGGACAGTATACGAGCAGTACTTC
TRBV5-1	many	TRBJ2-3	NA	CASSRDFPDTDTQYF	TGCGCCAGCAGCCGGGACTTCCCAGACACAGATACGCAGTATTTT
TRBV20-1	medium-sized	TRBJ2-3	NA	CSAQNRGGGTDTQYF	TGCAGTGCTCAGAACAGGGGAGGGGGCACAGATACGCAGTATTTT
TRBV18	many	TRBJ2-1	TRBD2	CASSLRTSGRDEQFF	TGTGCCAGCTCACTTCGGACTAGCGGGAGGGATGAGCAGTTCTTC
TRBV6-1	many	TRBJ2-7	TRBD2	CASSEAGTSGFSYEQYF	TGTGCCAGCAGTGAAGCGGGGACTAGCGGGTTTTCTTACGAGCAGTACTTC
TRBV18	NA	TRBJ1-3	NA	CASSPGGSSGNTIYF	TGTGCCAGCTCACCCGGGGGAAGCTCTGGAAACACCATATATTTT
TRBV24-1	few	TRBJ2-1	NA	CATSPWGRNEQFF	TGTGCCACCAGTCCATGGGGACGAAATGAGCAGTTCTTC
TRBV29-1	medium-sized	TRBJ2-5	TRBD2	CSVGLAGGQETQYF	TGCAGCGTGGGACTAGCGGGAGGACAAGAGACCCAGTACTTC
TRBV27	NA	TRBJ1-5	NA	CASSIGQAGQPQHF	TGTGCCAGCAGTATCGGACAAGCTGGTCAGCCCCAGCATTTT
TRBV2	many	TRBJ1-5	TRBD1	CASRDRGGMSNQPQHF	TGTGCCAGCAGGGACAGGGGGGGGATGAGCAATCAGCCCCAGCATTTT
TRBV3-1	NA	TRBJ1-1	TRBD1	CASSQKLVSQGAVEAFF	TGTGCCAGCAGCCAAAAGCTTGTAAGTCAGGGGGCGGTTGAAGCTTTCTTT
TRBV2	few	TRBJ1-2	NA	CASSQAAVGYTF	TGTGCCAGCAGTCAAGCCGCAGTGGGCTACACCTTC
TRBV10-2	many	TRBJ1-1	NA	CASRPGPGRDKNTEAFF	TGCGCCAGCAGGCCGGGGCCCGGAAGGGATAAGAACACTGAAGCTTTCTTT
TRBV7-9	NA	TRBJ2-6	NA	CASSRREASLSGANVLTF	TGTGCCAGCAGCAGGAGGGAGGCCTCCCTCTCTGGGGCCAACGTCCTGACTTTC
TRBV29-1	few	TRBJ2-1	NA	CSVVGGGSYEQFF	TGCAGCGTTGTAGGGGGAGGGAGTTATGAGCAGTTCTTC